The 27 T cell receptor beta chains given below trace back to one sample, sequenced in a study of blood T cell repertoires in COVID-19. Here immunoSEQ multiplex PCR was the method, and the copy in TCRdb shows in-frame clones only, minus some. The sample holds tens of thousands of clones, roughly nine tenths seen once. Source material: peripheral blood. All receptors derive from a man in his sixties with active COVID-19.

The chain recombines TRBV19 with TRBJ1-2; D remains ambiguous. Trimming left V 3 bases short and J 4 bases short, with 6 bases between. This CDR3 region has 12 residues. CDR1 is LNHDA, CDR2 SQIVND, per germline (reference sequence). This CDR3 is CASSIRSYGYTF. The CDR3 DNA follows: TGTGCCAGTAGTATCAGAAGCTATGGCTACACCTTC.

CDR3 loop: CASSLGSGAQPRLETQYF. In nucleotides, the CDR3 is TGTGCCAGCAGCTTGGGAAGCGGCGCCCAGCCTAGGCTAGAGACCCAGTACTTC. The chain links TRBV11-2 to TRBJ2-5, with D possibly matching TRBD2 (5 bases). CDR1 and CDR2 (germline): SGHAT, FQNNGV. CDR3 size: 18 residues. The V gene lost 3 bases and the J gene lost 4 bases, with 24 bases spanning the gap.

The gene calls are TRBV28 and TRBJ2-1, with TRBD2 identical over 11 bases. Germline CDR1 and CDR2: MDHEN and SYDVKM. This CDR3 comprises 21 residues. The V gene end was trimmed by 3 bases and the J gene end by 0 bases; junction bases not matched to a gene: 16. CDR3 sequence (DNA): TGTGCCAGCAGTTTGTCTTTGAGGACTAGCGGGTACCCCTACTCCTACAATGAGCAGTTCTTC. This sequence encodes CASSLSLRTSGYPYSYNEQFF.

The V and J genes are TRBV11-2 and TRBJ1-6; 9 nucleotides match TRBD1. CDR1 is SGHAT and CDR2 is FQNNGV in the germline V gene. V shed 0 bases and J 10 bases; nucleotides not matched to a gene: 7. The CDR3 has 16 amino acids. In DNA form, the CDR3 reads TGTGCCAGCAGCTTAGATGGGTTCGGGACAGGGTCACCCCTCCACTTT. It codes for CASSLDGFGTGSPLHF. The whole variable domain, remainder taken from reference TRBV11-2 and TRBJ1-6, is EAGVAQSPRYKIIEKRQSVAFWCNPISGHATLYWYQQILGQGPKLLIQFQNNGVVDDSQLPKDRFSAERLKGVDSTLKIQPAKLEDSAVYLCASSLDGFGTGSPLHFGNGTRLTVT.

The rearrangement joins TRBV2 to TRBJ2-3, with D possibly TRBD2 on 5 matching bases. The ends were cut back, 6 bases at V and 5 bases at J, with 12 bases in the middle. The germline CDR1 and CDR2 sequences are SNHLY and FYNNEI. This CDR3 spans 13 amino acids. CDR3 nucleotides: TGTGCCAGCAGACTCGGACGGGAAGATACGCAGTATTTT. This gives the protein CASRLGREDTQYF.

The chain employs TRBV23-1 and TRBJ1-2, with no clear D. TRBV23-1 is flagged as an ORF with uncertain function. Trimming took 5 bases from V and 2 from J, leaving 18 bases between them. CDR3 length equals 16 residues. Written as DNA, the CDR3 is TGCGCCAGCAGTGAAAAGTCAACGGGGAGAAACTATGGCTACACCTTC. Protein sequence: CASSEKSTGRNYGYTF.

Within the sample, this clone is medium-sized. V and J are TRBV19 and TRBJ2-3; 14 bases align to TRBD2. Germline CDR1 and CDR2: LNHDA and SQIVND (reference sequence). V was pared by 6 bases and J by 9 bases, with 8 bases of the junction left unmatched. The CDR3 is 15 residues long. CDR3 amino acids: CASRRGLAGVETQYF. The CDR3 nucleotides read TGTGCCAGTAGGCGGGGACTAGCGGGAGTGGAGACGCAGTATTTT.

This chain connects TRBV29-1 to TRBJ2-3, with 10 bases aligning to TRBD2. The germline CDR1 and CDR2 sequences are SQVTM and ANQGSEA. CDR3 length: 15 amino acids. V shed 5 bases and J 2 bases; nucleotides not matched to a gene: 7. The CDR3 bases are TGCAGCGTTCTCGGACTAGCGGAGTTCACAGATACGCAGTATTTT. Its protein product is CSVLGLAEFTDTQYF.

The chain is built from TRBV10-3 and TRBJ2-6; 8 nucleotides match TRBD1. Unmatched junction bases numbered 3, after V lost 6 bases and J lost 2 bases. The CDR3 consists of 15 residues. Germline V gene data show CDR1 as ENHRY and CDR2 as SYGVKD. The CDR3 is CAISETGAGANVLTF. The CDR3 nucleotides read TGTGCCATCAGCGAGACAGGGGCTGGGGCCAACGTCCTGACTTTC.

The rearrangement uses TRBV4-2 and TRBJ1-6; TRBD1 aligns across 7 bases. V gave up 3 bases and J gave up 8 bases; unmatched junction bases: 7. The CDR3 sequence is 15 residues long. CDR1 is LGHNA and CDR2 is YNFKEQ in the germline V gene. DNA of the CDR3: TGTGCCAGCAGCCATCCCGACAGGGAGGATTCACCCCTCCACTTT. Translated, it gives CASSHPDREDSPLHF.

V and J are TRBV5-1 and TRBJ2-4; D may be TRBD1 (6 bases). Trimming removed 1 base from V and 2 bases from J, with 10 bases in between. The CDR3 loop spans 15 amino acids. Germline values: CDR1 SGHRS, CDR2 YFSETQ. CDR3 nucleotides: TGCGCCAGCAGCTTGTCAGGGGTAACCAAAAACATTCAGTACTTC. Amino acid sequence: CASSLSGVTKNIQYF. Filled out from reference TRBV5-1 and TRBJ2-4, the complete variable domain reads KAGVTQTPRYLIKTRGQQVTLSCSPISGHRSVSWYQQTPGQGLQFLFEYFSETQRNKGNFPGRFSGRQFSNSRSEMNVSTLELGDSALYLCASSLSGVTKNIQYFGAGTRLSVL.

The V and J genes are TRBV27 and TRBJ2-3, with TRBD2 matching over 7 bases. Germline V CDR1 and CDR2: MNHEY, SMNVEV (reference sequence). The CDR3 has 15 amino acids. V shed 6 bases, J shed 0 bases, and the junction held 6 bases outside the gene matches. The CDR3 bases are TGTGCCAGCAGACACCTAGCGGCTAGCACAGATACGCAGTATTTT. Translated: CASRHLAASTDTQYF.

CDR3 DNA: TGTGCCAGCAGTCTAGGGACTAGCGACGAGCAGTACTTC. Translation gives CASSLGTSDEQYF. This rearrangement joins TRBV28 to TRBJ2-7; 10 bases fit TRBD2. J lost 5 bases, V lost 5 bases, and 3 bases had no gene match. The CDR3 has 13 residues. Germline loops: CDR1 MDHEN, CDR2 SYDVKM.

V gene TRBV29-1 combines with J gene TRBJ2-1; 10 nucleotides match TRBD2. This CDR3 spans 16 amino acids. CDR1 SQVTM and CDR2 ANQGSEA come from the germline V gene. The ends lost 7 bases at V and 0 bases at J; junction bases unmatched: 9. The CDR3 DNA reads as TGCAGCGCATTACTAGCGGGATGGAGCTCCTACAATGAGCAGTTCTTC. Its protein is CSALLAGWSSYNEQFF.

The chain joins TRBV7-9 to TRBJ1-1, with 9 bases aligning to TRBD1. There are 13 residues in the CDR3. The germline gives CDR1 SEHNR, CDR2 FQNEAQ (reference sequence). After removal of 4 bases from V and 7 bases from J, the junction contained 4 bases not matched to a gene. CDR3 nucleotides: TGTGCCAGCAGCTCGGGACAGGGTGGTGAAGCTTTCTTT. Translated, it gives CASSSGQGGEAFF.

The CDR3 DNA reads TGCGCCAGCAGCTTGGAAGGACAGGGAGTCACCGGGGAGCTGTTTTTT. Translation: CASSLEGQGVTGELFF. The rearrangement uses TRBV5-1 and TRBJ2-2, with TRBD1 matching over 8 bases. J lost 4 bases, V lost 0 bases, and 5 bases had no gene match. This CDR3 region has 16 residues. Germline-derived CDR1 and CDR2 are SGHRS and YFSETQ.

CDR3: CATSRISGIADTQYF. CDR3 DNA: TGTGCCACCAGCAGAATATCAGGGATAGCAGATACGCAGTATTTT. The genes are TRBV15 and TRBJ2-3, with a possible D match to TRBD1 (5 bases). This CDR3 is built from 15 residues. Germline assignment: CDR1 LNHNV and CDR2 YYDKDF (reference sequence). V was clipped by 2 bases and J by 4 bases, with 13 bases between them.

The sample holds one count of this clone. The V and J genes are TRBV28 and TRBJ1-1, with a possible D match to TRBD1 (6 bases). Germline CDR1 is MDHEN and CDR2 is SYDVKM. V was cut by 3 bases and J by 0 bases, with 8 bases left in between. This CDR3 is 14 amino acids long. CDR3 sequence: CASSFSGVNTEAFF. The CDR3 DNA follows: TGTGCCAGCAGTTTCTCAGGGGTGAACACTGAAGCTTTCTTT.

The rearrangement links TRBV5-4 to TRBJ2-1; 13 positions match TRBD2. The germline gives CDR1 SGHNT, CDR2 YYREEE (reference sequence). V lost 0 bases, J lost 4 bases, and 1 base stayed unmatched. The CDR3 is 16 residues long. Here the CDR3 DNA reads TGTGCCAGCAGCTTGGGGACTAGCGGGAGTTACAATGAGCAGTTCTTC. Its protein is CASSLGTSGSYNEQFF.

The CDR3 region is CASSLDAGTDTQYF. The CDR3 DNA is TGTGCCAGCAGCTTAGACGCGGGCACAGATACGCAGTATTTT. The chain carries TRBV11-3 and TRBJ2-3; D is undetermined. Germline V gene data show CDR1 as SGHNT and CDR2 as YENEEA. V lost 0 bases and J 1 base, leaving 5 bases between the germline ends. The CDR3 runs 14 residues.

The rearrangement joins TRBV21-1 to TRBJ1-2; the listed D gene, TRBD1, was not tested against the DNA. TRBV21-1 is recorded as a pseudogene. The CDR3 contains 15 residues. CDR3 region: CASSKKGQGEEGYTF. In nucleotides, the CDR3 is TGTGCCAGCAGCAAAAAGGGACAGGGAGAAGAGGGCTACACCTTC.

J is TRBJ2-7 and V is TRBV5-4, with TRBD1 matching 7 bases. The V segment lost 2 bases and the J segment 7 bases; nucleotides outside the gene matches: 6. Germline V gene data show CDR1 as SGHNT and CDR2 as YYREEE (reference sequence). The CDR3 runs 13 residues. The CDR3 DNA is TGTGCCAGCAGCTTCGACAGGGAGAGGGAGCAGTACTTC. It translates to CASSFDREREQYF. Filled out from reference TRBV5-4 and TRBJ2-7, the complete variable domain reads ETGVTQSPTHLIKTRGQQVTLRCSSQSGHNTVSWYQQALGQGPQFIFQYYREEENGRGNFPPRFSGLQFPNYSSELNVNALELDDSALYLCASSFDREREQYFGPGTRLTVT.

The V and J genes are TRBV25-1 and TRBJ1-4; tentatively, D is TRBD1 (5 bases). Germline-derived CDR1 and CDR2 are MGHDK and SYGVNS. Trimming left V 5 bases short and J 7 bases short, with 11 bases between. The length of the CDR3 is 13 residues. The CDR3 coding sequence is TGTGCCAGCAGTTACAGGACCGGTGAAAAACTGTTTTTT. Its protein is CASSYRTGEKLFF. Supplemented by reference TRBV25-1 and TRBJ1-4, the full variable domain reads EADIYQTPRYLVIGTGKKITLECSQTMGHDKMYWYQQDPGMELHLIHYSYGVNSTEKGDLSSESTVSRIRTEHFPLTLESARPSHTSQYLCASSYRTGEKLFFGSGTQLSVL.

This clone appeared a few times. The chain combines TRBV4-3 with TRBJ2-7; the match to TRBD2 covers 7 bases. CDR3 length: 14 amino acids. CDR1 LGHNA and CDR2 YSLEER come from the germline V gene. V shed 1 base and J 3 bases; nucleotides not matched to a gene: 3. The CDR3 DNA sequence: TGCGCCAGCAGCCAAGGCTTAGCGGGCTACGAGCAGTACTTC. It yields the protein CASSQGLAGYEQYF.

The chain links TRBV6-2 or TRBV6-3 to TRBJ2-7; D unclear. CDR1 and CDR2 from the germline V gene are MNHEY and SVGEGT. V lost 4 bases to trimming and J lost 4 bases, with 5 bases between them. The CDR3 runs 11 residues. The CDR3 protein is CASSLLYEQYF. The CDR3 nucleotides are TGTGCCAGCAGTTTACTTTACGAGCAGTACTTC.

J is TRBJ2-3 and V is TRBV28; 9 positions match TRBD2. The germline V gene encodes CDR1 MDHEN and CDR2 SYDVKM. V dropped 6 bases and J dropped 4; count of bases not matched to a gene: 5. The CDR3 has 14 residues. This CDR3 is CASRPGLAADTQYF. CDR3 DNA: TGTGCCAGCAGGCCGGGACTAGCAGCAGATACGCAGTATTTT.

The rearrangement joins TRBV7-2 to TRBJ2-5; the match to TRBD1 covers 9 bases. There are 15 residues in the CDR3. J gave up 5 bases and V 1 base, and 5 bases lay outside the gene matches. Germline loops: CDR1 SGHTA, CDR2 FQGNSA. The chain's CDR3 is CASSLDRGTGETQYF. As DNA, the CDR3 is TGTGCCAGCAGCTTAGATAGGGGGACAGGGGAGACCCAGTACTTC.